A single sample gave rise to the 27 T cell receptor beta chains below, sequenced in a study of T-cell reconstitution after alpha-beta-depleted transplantation in children. Unique molecular identifiers were incorporated during preparation of the TCRbeta library. One entry per CDR3 protein results from TCRdb running MiXCR on the PCR reads. The sample holds 200,000 to 250,000 distinct CDR3 sequences, roughly 8.1% seen once. The source material was PBMCs, mostly from graft donor cells, sampled 360 days after TCRalphabeta/CD19-depleted stem cell transplant. The receptor set was obtained from a male patient between 2 and 15 years old who had a stem cell transplant for acute myeloid leukemia, so the T cells may come from the graft donor.

This clonotype was counted between two and nine times. This sequence joins TRBV3-1 and TRBJ2-4; D gene ambiguous. The germline V gene has CDR1 LGHDT and CDR2 YNNKEL (reference sequence). The CDR3 is 16 amino acids. With 1 base removed from V and 0 bases from J, the gap between germline ends came to 10 bases. CDR3 residues: CASSQGLGLAKNIQYF. The CDR3 nucleotides read TGTGCCAGCAGCCAAGGGTTGGGTCTAGCCAAAAACATTCAGTACTTC. Full variable domain (outside the CDR3, taken from reference TRBV3-1 and TRBJ2-4): DTAVSQTPKYLVTQMGNDKSIKCEQNLGHDTMYWYKQDSKKFLKIMFSYNNKELIINETVPNRFSPKSPDKAHLNLHINSLELGDSAVYFCASSQGLGLAKNIQYFGAGTRLSVL.

J is TRBJ2-1 and V is TRBV7-6; 9 bases line up with TRBD2. The length of the CDR3 is 15 residues. In germline, CDR1 is SGHVS, CDR2 FNYEAQ. V lost 1 base, J lost 8 bases, and 6 bases stayed unmatched. CDR3 DNA: TGTGCCAGCAGCTTAGAACTAGCGGGCGTTCATGAGCAGTTCTTC. Encoded protein: CASSLELAGVHEQFF.

This clonotype has ten or more counts. The chain combines TRBV12-3 or TRBV12-4 with TRBJ2-3; D ambiguous. The CDR3 runs 12 residues. The germline V and J ends were trimmed by 6 bases and 5 bases, with 9 bases remaining between them. CDR3: CASRKKLDTQYF. The DNA of the CDR3 is TGTGCCAGCAGAAAGAAATTAGATACGCAGTATTTT.

This clonotype occurred many times. The V and J genes are TRBV11-2 and TRBJ2-5; D may be TRBD1 (6 bases). Germline CDR1 SGHAT, CDR2 FQNNGV. V was clipped by 4 bases and J by 0 bases, with 9 bases between them. CDR3 length equals 14 residues. The CDR3 sequence is CASSSWTDQETQYF. CDR3 nucleotide sequence: TGTGCCAGCAGCTCGTGGACAGACCAAGAGACCCAGTACTTC.

This clonotype was recorded at least ten times. J is TRBJ1-1 and V is TRBV10-3; D not resolved. Germline V gene sequence: CDR1 ENHRY, CDR2 SYGVKD. V was pared by 5 bases and J by 3 bases, with 10 bases between. The CDR3 loop spans 13 amino acids. The CDR3 protein is CAISLTRDTEAFF. The CDR3 nucleotides read TGTGCCATCAGTCTCACACGGGACACTGAAGCTTTCTTT.

This clonotype was observed many times. The rearrangement uses TRBV20-1 and TRBJ1-6; 7 nucleotides agree with TRBD1. Per the germline V gene, CDR1 is DFQATT and CDR2 is SNEGSKA (reference sequence). CDR3 length: 16 residues. V gave up 1 base and J gave up 2 bases; unmatched junction bases: 5. This CDR3 is CSARVRQGAYNSPLHF. CDR3 DNA sequence: TGCAGTGCTAGAGTCCGACAGGGAGCCTATAATTCACCCCTCCACTTT.

This clonotype has at least ten counts. The chain couples TRBV20-1 to TRBJ1-1; tentatively, D is TRBD1 (6 bases). This CDR3 is 16 amino acids long. CDR1 is DFQATT, CDR2 SNEGSKA, per germline (reference sequence). V was pared by 0 bases and J by 5 bases, with 19 bases between. CDR3 sequence (DNA): TGCAGTGCTAGAGATTCGGTAGGACAGATCGAAACTGAAGCTTTCTTT. Protein product: CSARDSVGQIETEAFF.

The chain combines TRBV12-3 or TRBV12-4 with TRBJ2-4; D is perhaps TRBD1 or TRBD2 (5 bases each). The CDR3 consists of 14 residues. The V end was cut by 8 bases, the J end by 7 bases, with 18 bases between. CDR3 sequence: CASCPGLGNNIQYF. CDR3 DNA sequence: TGTGCCAGCTGCCCGGGGCTAGGGAATAACATTCAGTACTTC.

V usage is TRBV29-1 and J usage is TRBJ2-7; a weak D match, TRBD2 (7 bases). Germline CDR1 SQVTM, CDR2 ANQGSEA. V was trimmed by 3 bases and J by 6 bases, leaving 18 bases between them. The CDR3 length is 14 residues. Here the CDR3 reads CSVDVRRGGSEQYF. The CDR3 DNA sequence: TGCAGCGTTGACGTTCGGAGGGGGGGATCCGAGCAGTACTTC.

This clonotype was seen repeatedly, ten times or more. This chain connects TRBV27 to TRBJ2-3; TRBD2 aligns across 14 bases. The CDR3 covers 17 residues. From germline, CDR1 is MNHEY and CDR2 SMNVEV (reference sequence). The ends lost 3 bases at V and 3 bases at J; junction bases unmatched: 5. The CDR3 DNA follows: TGTGCCAGCAGTTTCTATCGGACTAGCGGGAGGACAGATACGCAGTATTTT. This encodes CASSFYRTSGRTDTQYF.

This clonotype was counted at least ten times. The rearrangement joins TRBV11-2 to TRBJ2-3; possible D gene TRBD2, 6 bases. V lost 6 bases, J lost 7 bases, and 23 bases lay in between. CDR3 length: 16 amino acids. Looked up from germline, CDR1 is SGHAT and CDR2 is FQNNGV. The CDR3 region has the DNA TGTGCCAGCAGTCTTCGGGGACTCACCCGCCCTAATACGCAGTATTTT. This encodes CASSLRGLTRPNTQYF.

This clonotype was counted ten times or more. This rearrangement joins TRBV7-9 to TRBJ2-7; no clear D. Trimming shortened V by 5 bases and J by 1 base, and 12 bases separated the two germline ends. The CDR3 runs to 14 residues. Germline assignment: CDR1 SEHNR and CDR2 FQNEAQ (reference sequence). The CDR3 loop is CASSPRTASYEQYF. CDR3 in DNA: TGTGCCAGCAGCCCCCGAACCGCGTCCTACGAGCAGTACTTC.

A few counts support this clonotype. Here the CDR3 reads CASTRQGVFTEAFF. In DNA form, the CDR3 reads TGTGCCAGCACCCGACAGGGTGTGTTCACTGAAGCTTTCTTT. This chain connects TRBV25-1 to TRBJ1-1; TRBD1 aligns across 7 bases. V dropped 7 bases and J dropped 4; count of bases not matched to a gene: 9. The CDR3 is made up of 14 amino acids. The germline V gene encodes CDR1 MGHDK and CDR2 SYGVNS.

This clonotype showed up many times. The chain uses TRBV4-1 and TRBJ2-3; D may be TRBD2 (7 bases). CDR1 MGHRA and CDR2 YSYEKL come from the germline V gene. The V end lost 7 bases, the J end lost 5 bases, and 13 bases lay between the germline ends. The CDR3 covers 13 residues. The CDR3 DNA reads as TGCGCCAGCAATGGGGGGGCCGAAGATACGCAGTATTTT. It encodes CASNGGAEDTQYF.

The chain combines TRBV15 with TRBJ2-2; D may be TRBD1 or TRBD2 (6 bases each). The CDR3 sequence is 16 residues long. Germline V gives CDR1 LNHNV, CDR2 YYDKDF (reference sequence). V shed 4 bases and J shed 0 bases, with 12 bases lying between them. The CDR3 sequence is CATSIGGWANTGELFF. The CDR3 DNA follows: TGTGCCACCAGCATAGGGGGGTGGGCGAACACCGGGGAGCTGTTTTTT.

This clonotype was detected many times. The chain uses TRBV10-2 and TRBJ2-3, with no clear D. The V and J ends lost 5 bases and 1 base respectively, with 10 bases between them. This CDR3 comprises 14 residues. Germline-derived CDR1 and CDR2 are WSHSY and SAAADI. The CDR3 reads CASSPRQRTDTQYF. In DNA form, the CDR3 reads TGCGCCAGCAGTCCCCGGCAGCGCACAGATACGCAGTATTTT.

This clonotype was recorded many times. This sequence joins TRBV20-1 and TRBJ2-5; possible D gene TRBD2, 7 bases. CDR3 length: 15 residues. Trimming took off 0 bases at V and 3 bases at J, with 14 bases between the two ends. Germline CDR1 is DFQATT and CDR2 is SNEGSKA (reference sequence). This CDR3 reads CSARDWGGAEETQYF. The CDR3, as DNA: TGCAGTGCTAGAGATTGGGGGGGGGCAGAAGAGACCCAGTACTTC.

This clonotype turned up a few times. The V and J genes are TRBV29-1 and TRBJ2-5; D remains unclear. Germline V lookup: CDR1 SQVTM, CDR2 ANQGSEA. The CDR3 spans 14 residues. The V end was cut by 4 bases, the J end by 3 bases, with 15 bases between. CDR3 region: CSVVPPDREETQYF. DNA of the CDR3: TGCAGCGTTGTTCCCCCTGACCGTGAAGAGACCCAGTACTTC.

This clonotype was seen ten or more times. The V call is TRBV20-1, the J call TRBJ2-7; TRBD1 aligns across 8 bases. V gave up 5 bases and J gave up 1 base; unmatched junction bases: 1. Germline V gives CDR1 DFQATT, CDR2 SNEGSKA (reference sequence). CDR3 size: 12 residues. CDR3 DNA sequence: TGCAGTGCTGACAGGGGATCCTACGAGCAGTACTTC. This sequence encodes CSADRGSYEQYF.

Many counts were recorded for this clonotype. This chain connects TRBV12-3 or TRBV12-4 to TRBJ2-2; unclear D gene. The CDR3 spans 14 residues. V lost 7 bases and J 6 bases, leaving 15 bases between the germline ends. CDR3 DNA: TGTGCCAGCAAACTCATGGGAAATGCCGGGGAGCTGTTTTTT. The encoded protein is CASKLMGNAGELFF.

This clonotype has more than one count but fewer than ten. The chain couples TRBV5-1 to TRBJ2-5; 7 bases agree with TRBD1. The trim removed 0 bases at V and 4 bases at J, leaving 6 bases unmatched. Germline V gene lookup returns CDR1 SGHRS and CDR2 YFSETQ. The CDR3 consists of 15 residues. This chain's CDR3 is CASSLAGTDGETQYF. CDR3 DNA: TGCGCCAGCAGCTTGGCCGGGACAGATGGAGAGACCCAGTACTTC.

This clonotype occurred a few times. This chain links TRBV29-1 with TRBJ2-1, with 8 bases fitting TRBD1. The V segment lost 7 bases and the J segment 9 bases; nucleotides outside the gene matches: 23. CDR1 is SQVTM, CDR2 ANQGSEA, per germline. This CDR3 is built from 17 residues. The CDR3 region has the DNA TGCAGCGGTAAAGAGGACAGGACAGGGAAAAGGGTCTCTGAGCAGTTCTTC. As protein: CSGKEDRTGKRVSEQFF.

This clonotype was observed a few times. This chain connects TRBV20-1 to TRBJ2-5, with a possible D match to TRBD1 (6 bases). The V end lost 6 bases, the J end lost 3 bases, and 14 bases lay between the germline ends. The CDR3 sequence is 13 residues long. Germline V gene data show CDR1 as DFQATT and CDR2 as SNEGSKA (reference sequence). In DNA form, the CDR3 reads TGCAGTGCAGCCGGGACATCAAAAGAGACCCAGTACTTC. Its protein product is CSAAGTSKETQYF.

This clonotype has a handful of counts. J is TRBJ2-1 and V is TRBV12-5; TRBD2 agrees at 13 bases. V lost 5 bases to trimming and J lost 7 bases; unmatched junction nucleotides: 14. Per germline, CDR1 LGHNT and CDR2 FRNRAP. This CDR3 is 18 amino acids long. The CDR3, as DNA: TGTGCTAGTGGTGCCCTCTCCAAACTAGCGGGGGGGCCAAATGAGCAGTTCTTC. Translated: CASGALSKLAGGPNEQFF.

This clonotype appeared a few times. This chain joins TRBV5-1 and TRBJ1-6; D remains ambiguous. Trimming removed 2 bases at V and 8 bases at J, with 11 bases between. Germline V gives CDR1 SGHRS, CDR2 YFSETQ. This CDR3 contains 14 residues. In DNA form, the CDR3 reads TGCGCCAGCAGCTTTTATCCAAAGGATTCACCCCTCCACTTT. This translates into CASSFYPKDSPLHF.

This clonotype was seen only a few times. V is TRBV20-1 and J is TRBJ2-7; 8 positions match TRBD2. Trimming at V came to 2 bases and at J to 6 bases, leaving 9 bases not matched to a gene. The CDR3 covers 14 residues. CDR1 is DFQATT, CDR2 SNEGSKA, per germline (reference sequence). CDR3 in amino acids: CSARTSGFSGEQYV. The CDR3 DNA reads as TGCAGTGCTAGAACTAGCGGCTTTAGCGGCGAGCAGTACGTC.

This clonotype was observed a handful of times. This chain links TRBV5-1 with TRBJ2-6; D is undetermined. Per the germline V gene, CDR1 is SGHRS and CDR2 is YFSETQ. This CDR3 has 15 amino acids. V was clipped by 4 bases and J by 1 base, with 9 bases between them. CDR3: CASSISRSGANVLTF. The CDR3 coding sequence is TGCGCCAGCAGCATCTCTAGATCTGGGGCCAACGTCCTGACTTTC.